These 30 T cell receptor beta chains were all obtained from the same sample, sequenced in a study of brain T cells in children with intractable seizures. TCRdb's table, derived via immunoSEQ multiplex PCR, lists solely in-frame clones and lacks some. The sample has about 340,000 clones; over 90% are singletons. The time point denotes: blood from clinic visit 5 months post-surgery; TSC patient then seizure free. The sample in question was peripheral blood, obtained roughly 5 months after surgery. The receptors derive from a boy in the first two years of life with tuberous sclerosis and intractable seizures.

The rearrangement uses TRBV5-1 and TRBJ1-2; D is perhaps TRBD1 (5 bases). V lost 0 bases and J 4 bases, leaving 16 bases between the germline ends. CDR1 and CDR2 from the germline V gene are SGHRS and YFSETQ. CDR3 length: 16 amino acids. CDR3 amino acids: CASSLGLRATVYGYTF. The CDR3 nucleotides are TGCGCCAGCAGCTTGGGGCTCAGGGCTACGGTCTATGGCTACACCTTC.

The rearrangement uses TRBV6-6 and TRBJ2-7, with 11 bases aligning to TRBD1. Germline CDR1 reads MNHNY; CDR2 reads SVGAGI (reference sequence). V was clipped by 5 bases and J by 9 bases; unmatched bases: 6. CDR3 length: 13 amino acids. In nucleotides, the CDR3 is TGTGCCAGCAGTCTCCGGGACAGGGGGGTGCAGTACTTC. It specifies CASSLRDRGVQYF.

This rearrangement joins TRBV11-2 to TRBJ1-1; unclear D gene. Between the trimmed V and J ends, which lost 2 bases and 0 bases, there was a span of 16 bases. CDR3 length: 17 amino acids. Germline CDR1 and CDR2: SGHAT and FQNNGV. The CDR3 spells CASSLHSPKRMNTEAFF. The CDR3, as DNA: TGTGCCAGCAGCTTACACTCCCCAAAGAGGATGAACACTGAAGCTTTCTTT.

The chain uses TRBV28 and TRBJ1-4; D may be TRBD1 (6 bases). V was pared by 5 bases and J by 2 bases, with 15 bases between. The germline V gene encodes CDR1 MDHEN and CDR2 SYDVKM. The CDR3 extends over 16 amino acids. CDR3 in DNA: TGTGCCAGCAGTCGAGGGGGGGTGGCGACTAATGAAAAACTGTTTTTT. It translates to CASSRGGVATNEKLFF.

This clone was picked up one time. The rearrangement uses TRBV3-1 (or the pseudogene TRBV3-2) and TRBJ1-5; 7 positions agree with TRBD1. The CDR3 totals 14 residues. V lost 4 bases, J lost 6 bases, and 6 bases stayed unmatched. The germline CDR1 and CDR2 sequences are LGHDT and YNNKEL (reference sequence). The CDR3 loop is CASSPFPGGQPQHF. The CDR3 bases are TGTGCCAGCAGCCCATTCCCAGGGGGTCAGCCCCAGCATTTT.

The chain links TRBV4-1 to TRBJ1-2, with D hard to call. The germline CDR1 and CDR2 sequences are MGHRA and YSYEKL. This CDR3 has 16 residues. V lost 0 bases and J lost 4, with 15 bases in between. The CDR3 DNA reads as TGCGCCAGCAGCCAAGAGGGTGGCCAAGACGCCTATGGCTACACCTTC. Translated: CASSQEGGQDAYGYTF.

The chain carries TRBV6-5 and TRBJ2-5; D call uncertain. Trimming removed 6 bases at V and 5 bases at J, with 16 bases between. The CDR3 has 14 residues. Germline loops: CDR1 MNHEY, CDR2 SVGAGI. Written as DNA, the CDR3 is TGTGCCAGCAGCGCCCGACTTTCTCTTGAGACCCAGTACTTC. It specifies CASSARLSLETQYF.

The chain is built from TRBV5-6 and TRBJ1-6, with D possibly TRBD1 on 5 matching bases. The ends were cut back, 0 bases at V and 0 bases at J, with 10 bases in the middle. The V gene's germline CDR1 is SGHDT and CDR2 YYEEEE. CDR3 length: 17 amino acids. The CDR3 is CASSLGGSISYNSPLHF. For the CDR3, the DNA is TGTGCCAGCAGCTTGGGGGGGAGTATCTCCTATAATTCACCCCTCCACTTT.

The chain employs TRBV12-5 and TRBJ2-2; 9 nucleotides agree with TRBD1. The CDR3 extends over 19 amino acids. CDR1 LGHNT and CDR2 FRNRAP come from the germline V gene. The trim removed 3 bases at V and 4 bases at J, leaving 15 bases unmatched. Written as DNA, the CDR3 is TGTGCTAGTGGTTTCCCCCTAGTACCGGGACAGGGATCCACCGGGGAGCTGTTTTTT. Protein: CASGFPLVPGQGSTGELFF.

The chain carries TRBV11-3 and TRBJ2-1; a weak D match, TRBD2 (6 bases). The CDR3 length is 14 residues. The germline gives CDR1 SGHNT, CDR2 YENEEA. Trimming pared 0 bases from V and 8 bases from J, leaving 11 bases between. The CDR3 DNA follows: TGTGCCAGCAGCTTAGATCGGGAGTGGGATGAGCAGTTCTTC. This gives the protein CASSLDREWDEQFF.

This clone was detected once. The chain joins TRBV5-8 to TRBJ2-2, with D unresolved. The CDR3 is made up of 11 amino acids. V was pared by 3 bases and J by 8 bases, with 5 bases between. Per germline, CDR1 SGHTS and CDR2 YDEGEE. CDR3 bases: TGTGCCAGCAGCTGGTCGGGGGAGCTGTTTTTT. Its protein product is CASSWSGELFF.

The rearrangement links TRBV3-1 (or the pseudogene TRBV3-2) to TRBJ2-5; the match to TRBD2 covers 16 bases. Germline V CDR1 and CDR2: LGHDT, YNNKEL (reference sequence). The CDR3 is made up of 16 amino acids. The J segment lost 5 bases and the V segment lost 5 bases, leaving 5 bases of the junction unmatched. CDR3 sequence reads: CASSKGLAGGWETQYF. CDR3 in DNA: TGTGCCAGCAGCAAGGGACTAGCGGGAGGGTGGGAGACCCAGTACTTC.

The DNA for the CDR3 is TGTGCCAGCAGTTACTCGAGGGGGTGGGACACTGAAGCTTTCTTT. Translating it yields CASSYSRGWDTEAFF. J is TRBJ1-1 and V is TRBV6-5; a possible D gene is TRBD1 (6 bases). Between the trimmed V and J ends, which lost 0 bases and 3 bases, there was a span of 11 bases. Germline V CDR1 and CDR2: MNHEY, SVGAGI. This CDR3 comprises 15 residues.

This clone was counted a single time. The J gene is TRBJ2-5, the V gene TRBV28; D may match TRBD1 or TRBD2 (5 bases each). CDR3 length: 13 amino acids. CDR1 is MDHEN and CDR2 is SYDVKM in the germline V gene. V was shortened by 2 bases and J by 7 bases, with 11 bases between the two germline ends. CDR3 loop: CASSLGGSGTQYF. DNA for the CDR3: TGTGCCAGCAGTTTAGGGGGATCCGGGACCCAGTACTTC.

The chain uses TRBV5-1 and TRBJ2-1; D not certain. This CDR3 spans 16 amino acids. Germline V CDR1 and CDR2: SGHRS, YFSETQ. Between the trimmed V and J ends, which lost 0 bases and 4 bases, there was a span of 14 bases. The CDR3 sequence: CASSLGEVPRYNEQFF. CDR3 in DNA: TGCGCCAGCAGCTTGGGCGAGGTCCCGAGGTACAATGAGCAGTTCTTC.

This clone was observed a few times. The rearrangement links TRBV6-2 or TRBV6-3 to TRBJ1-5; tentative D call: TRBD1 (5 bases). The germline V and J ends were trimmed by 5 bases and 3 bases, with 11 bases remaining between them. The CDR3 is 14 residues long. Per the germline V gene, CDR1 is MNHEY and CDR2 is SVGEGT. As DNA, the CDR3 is TGTGCCAGCAGTCAAGGGGTTGACAATCAGCCCCAGCATTTT. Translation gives CASSQGVDNQPQHF.

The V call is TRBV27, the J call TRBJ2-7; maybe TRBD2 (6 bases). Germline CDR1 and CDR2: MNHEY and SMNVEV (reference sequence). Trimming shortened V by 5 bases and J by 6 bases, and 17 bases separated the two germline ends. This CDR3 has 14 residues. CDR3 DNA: TGTGCCAGCAGTACCGATAGCGGAGTGGGCGAGCAGTACTTC. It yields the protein CASSTDSGVGEQYF.

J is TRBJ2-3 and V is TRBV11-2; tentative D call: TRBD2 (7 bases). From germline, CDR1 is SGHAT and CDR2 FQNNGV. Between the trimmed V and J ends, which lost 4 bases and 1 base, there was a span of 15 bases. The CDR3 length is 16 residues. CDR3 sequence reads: CASSSRGAGGTDTQYF. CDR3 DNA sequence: TGTGCCAGCAGCTCACGGGGGGCGGGTGGCACAGATACGCAGTATTTT.

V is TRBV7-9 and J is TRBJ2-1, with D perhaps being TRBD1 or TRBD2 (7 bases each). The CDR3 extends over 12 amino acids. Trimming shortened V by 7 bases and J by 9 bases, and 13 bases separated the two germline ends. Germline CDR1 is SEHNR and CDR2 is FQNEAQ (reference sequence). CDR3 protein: CASTRGGSEQFF. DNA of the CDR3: TGTGCCAGCACCAGGGGGGGAAGTGAGCAGTTCTTC.

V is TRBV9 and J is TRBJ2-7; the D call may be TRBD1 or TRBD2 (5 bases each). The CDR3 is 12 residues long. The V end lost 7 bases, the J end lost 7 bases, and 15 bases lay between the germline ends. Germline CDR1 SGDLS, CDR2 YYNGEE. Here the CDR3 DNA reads TGTGCCAGCGGTAGGGACGCGTGGGAGCAGTACTTC. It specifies CASGRDAWEQYF.

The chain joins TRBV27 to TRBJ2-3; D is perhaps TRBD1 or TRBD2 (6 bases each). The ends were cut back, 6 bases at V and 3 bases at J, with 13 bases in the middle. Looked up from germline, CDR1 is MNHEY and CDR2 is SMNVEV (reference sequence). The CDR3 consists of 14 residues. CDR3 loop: CASRTWGATDTQYF. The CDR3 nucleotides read TGTGCCAGCAGAACGTGGGGGGCTACAGATACGCAGTATTTT.

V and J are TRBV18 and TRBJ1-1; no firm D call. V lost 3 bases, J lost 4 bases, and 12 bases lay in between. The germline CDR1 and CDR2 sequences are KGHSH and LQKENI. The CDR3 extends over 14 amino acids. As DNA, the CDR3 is TGTGCCAGCTCACCCGGGAGCAAGGGCACTGAAGCTTTCTTT. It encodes CASSPGSKGTEAFF.

CDR3 sequence (DNA): TGTGCCATCAGTGAAGCAGGGGGGAATGAAAAACTGTTTTTT. Translation gives CAISEAGGNEKLFF. The rearrangement uses TRBV10-3 and TRBJ1-4; 7 nucleotides match TRBD1. The CDR3 runs 14 residues. Per the germline V gene, CDR1 is ENHRY and CDR2 is SYGVKD. Losses at the gene ends were 3 bases for V and 5 bases for J; bases not matched to a gene: 3.

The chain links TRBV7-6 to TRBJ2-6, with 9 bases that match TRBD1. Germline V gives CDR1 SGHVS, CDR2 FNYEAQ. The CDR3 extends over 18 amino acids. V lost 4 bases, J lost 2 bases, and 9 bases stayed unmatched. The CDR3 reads CASSSRRTGAAGANVLTF. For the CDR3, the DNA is TGTGCCAGCAGCTCACGTAGGACAGGGGCCGCTGGGGCCAACGTCCTGACTTTC.

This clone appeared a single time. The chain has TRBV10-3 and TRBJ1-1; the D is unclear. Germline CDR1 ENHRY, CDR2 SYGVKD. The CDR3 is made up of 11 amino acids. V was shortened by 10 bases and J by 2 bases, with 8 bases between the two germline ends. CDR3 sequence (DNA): TGTGCCACCGTCTCTAACACTGAAGCTTTCTTT. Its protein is CATVSNTEAFF.

CDR3 nucleotide sequence: TGCGCCAGCACCCATTACGGACAGGGTGACGCTAATGAAAAACTGTTTTTT. Translating gives CASTHYGQGDANEKLFF. The J gene is TRBJ1-4, the V gene TRBV5-1, with 8 nucleotides matching TRBD1. CDR3 length equals 17 residues. The ends lost 6 bases at V and 3 bases at J; junction bases unmatched: 13. The germline CDR1 and CDR2 sequences are SGHRS and YFSETQ.

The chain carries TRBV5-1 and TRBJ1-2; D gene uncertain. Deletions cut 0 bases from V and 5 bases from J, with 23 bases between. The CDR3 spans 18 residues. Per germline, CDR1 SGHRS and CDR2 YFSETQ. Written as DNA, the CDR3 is TGCGCCAGCAGCTTGGGAGGTTCTGTCGGCTGGTTCCGATATGGCTACACCTTC. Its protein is CASSLGGSVGWFRYGYTF.

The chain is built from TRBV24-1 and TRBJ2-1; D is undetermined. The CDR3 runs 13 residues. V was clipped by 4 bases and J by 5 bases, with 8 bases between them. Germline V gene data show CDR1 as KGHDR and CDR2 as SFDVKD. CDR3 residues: CATSEWQNNEQFF. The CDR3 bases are TGTGCCACCAGTGAATGGCAGAACAATGAGCAGTTCTTC.

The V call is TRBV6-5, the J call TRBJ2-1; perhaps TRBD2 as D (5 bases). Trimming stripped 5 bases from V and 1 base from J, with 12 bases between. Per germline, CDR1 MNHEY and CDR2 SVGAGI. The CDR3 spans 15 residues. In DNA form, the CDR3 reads TGTGCCAGCAGTCCACCCGGGGTATCCTACAATGAGCAGTTCTTC. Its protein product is CASSPPGVSYNEQFF.

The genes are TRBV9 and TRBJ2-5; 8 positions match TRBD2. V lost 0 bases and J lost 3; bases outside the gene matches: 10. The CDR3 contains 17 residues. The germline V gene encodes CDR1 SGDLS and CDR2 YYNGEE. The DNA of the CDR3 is TGTGCCAGCAGCGTAGCTACCGGTCTAGCGGGCGAAGAGACCCAGTACTTC. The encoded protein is CASSVATGLAGEETQYF.